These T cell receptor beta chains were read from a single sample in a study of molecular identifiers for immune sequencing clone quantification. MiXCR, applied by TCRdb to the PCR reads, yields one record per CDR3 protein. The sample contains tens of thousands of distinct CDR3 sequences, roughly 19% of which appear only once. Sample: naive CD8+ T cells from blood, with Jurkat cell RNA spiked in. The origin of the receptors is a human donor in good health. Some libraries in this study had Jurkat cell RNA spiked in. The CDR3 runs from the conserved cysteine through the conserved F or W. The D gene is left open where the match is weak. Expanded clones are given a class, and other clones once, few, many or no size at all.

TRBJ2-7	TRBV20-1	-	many	CSASRVGGGSREQYF	TGCAGTGCTAGTCGGGTTGGAGGGGGGTCGCGGGAGCAGTACTTC
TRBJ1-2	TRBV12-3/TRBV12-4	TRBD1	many	CASSLGQLGCTF	TGTGCCAGCAGTTTGGGACAGCTAGGATGCACCTTC
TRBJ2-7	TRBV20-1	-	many	CSARLKVGREQYF	TGCAGTGCCCGACTCAAAGTCGGACGTGAGCAGTACTTC
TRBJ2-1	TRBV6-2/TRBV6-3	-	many	CASSYAQGYEQFF	TGTGCCAGCAGTTACGCCCAGGGGTATGAGCAGTTCTTC
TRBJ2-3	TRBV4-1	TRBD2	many	CASSSPGGVGTDTQYF	TGCGCCAGCAGCTCACCCGGGGGGGTGGGCACAGATACGCAGTATTTT
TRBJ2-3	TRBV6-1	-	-	CASSENTYSTGTQYF	TGTGCCAGCAGTGAAAATACTTACAGCACAGGTACGCAGTATTTT
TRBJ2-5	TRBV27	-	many	CASSPIFQETQYF	TGTGCCAGCAGTCCTATATTCCAAGAGACCCAGTACTTC
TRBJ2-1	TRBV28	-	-	CASSLRRGDNEQFF	TGTGCCAGCAGTTTGCGAAGGGGAGACAATGAGCAGTTCTTC
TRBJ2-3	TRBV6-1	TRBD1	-	CASKQQGPASTDTQYF	TGTGCCAGCAAACAACAGGGGCCCGCTAGCACAGATACGCAGTATTTT
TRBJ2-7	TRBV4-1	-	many	CASSQAAGTSEQYF	TGCGCCAGCAGCCAAGCTGCAGGGACGTCGGAGCAGTACTTC
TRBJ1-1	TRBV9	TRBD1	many	CASSSTGGGTEAFF	TGTGCCAGCAGTTCGACAGGGGGGGGCACTGAAGCTTTCTTT
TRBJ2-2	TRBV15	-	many	CATSNNPGTNTGELFF	TGTGCCACCAGCAACAACCCGGGAACGAACACCGGGGAGCTGTTTTTT
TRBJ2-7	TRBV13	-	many	CASSSRDLYWYF	TGTGCCAGCAGCTCCCGGGATCTCTATTGGTACTTC
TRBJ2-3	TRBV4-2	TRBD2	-	CASSMMGTSGTDTQYF	TGTGCCAGCAGCATGATGGGGACTAGCGGCACAGATACGCAGTATTTT
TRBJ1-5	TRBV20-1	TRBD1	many	CSARDTGVGQPQHF	TGCAGTGCTAGAGATACAGGGGTGGGTCAGCCCCAGCATTTT
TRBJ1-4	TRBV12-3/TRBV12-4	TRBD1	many	CASSSLRWGQSATNEKLFF	TGTGCCAGCAGTTCCTTGCGATGGGGACAGTCTGCAACTAATGAAAAACTGTTTTTT
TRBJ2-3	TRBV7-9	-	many	CASSLVVLDTQYF	TGTGCCAGCAGCTTGGTCGTTCTCGATACGCAGTATTTT
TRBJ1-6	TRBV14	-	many	CASSQDGTLKGHSPLHF	TGTGCCAGCAGCCAAGATGGGACACTGAAGGGCCATTCACCCCTCCACTTT
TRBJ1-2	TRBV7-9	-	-	CASSSPTGPWTNYGYTF	TGTGCCAGCAGCTCCCCAACAGGGCCATGGACTAACTATGGCTACACCTTC
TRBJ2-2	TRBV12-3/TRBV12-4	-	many	CASDPGSGELFF	TGTGCCAGCGACCCTGGGTCTGGGGAGCTGTTTTTT
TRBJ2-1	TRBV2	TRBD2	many	CASRRVGLTYNEQFF	TGTGCCAGCAGAAGGGTGGGACTAACATACAATGAGCAGTTCTTC
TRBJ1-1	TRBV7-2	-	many	CASSPQSWGWGDTEAFF	TGTGCCAGCAGCCCACAGTCTTGGGGATGGGGGGACACTGAAGCTTTCTTT
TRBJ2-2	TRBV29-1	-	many	CSVVPLPDTGELFF	TGCAGCGTTGTACCTTTACCGGACACCGGGGAGCTGTTTTTT
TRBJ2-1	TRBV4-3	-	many	CASSQDRLDYNEQFF	TGCGCCAGCAGCCAAGACAGACTAGACTACAATGAGCAGTTCTTC